This T cell receptor (beta chain) comes out of a study of vaccination and CD4 T cells after COVID-19. Study summary: Samples taken post-COVID came a median around 3.5 months after diagnosis, ranging from 35 to 161. Controls had a CEFX pool, an HIV-1 Nef pool, or no peptide added.

CD4+ T cells that had been cultured provided DNA sequenced with the Oncomine TCR Beta short-read assay. Investigators isolated genomic DNA from cultured CD4+ T cells. Using its own MiXCR run on the PCR reads, TCRdb lists one record per CDR3 protein. The data contain 9,500 or so distinct CDR3 sequences, under 30% of them singletons. Concerning this clonotype itself: What it binds is not known.

Treatment denoted: approximately 10-day PBMC culture with coronavirus spike peptide pools or control peptides (ViraFEST assay). The unexposed donor's CD4+ T cells were collected before the COVID-19 pandemic (2011-2018). ViraFEST enlarged antigen-specific T cell populations with peptide pools and afterwards sequenced TCRs. PBMC cultures, at approximately 2 million cells per well, received approximately 9.1 IU/ml IL-2 and around 9.6 ug/ml peptide pools. Germline CDR1 LNHDA, CDR2 SQIVND (reference sequence). Deletions cut 6 bases from V and 5 bases from J, with 19 bases between. There are 15 residues in the CDR3.

The sequence was obtained from a human donor in good health. V gene TRBV19 combines with J gene TRBJ1-1, with D possibly being TRBD1 (6 bases). Sequencing was done on a sample of CD4+ T cells from blood, cultured in vitro. The CDR3 DNA reads as TGTGCCAGTAGACAAGGGGGAACCTTGGGGACTGAAGCTTTCTTT. It codes for CASRQGGTLGTEAFF.